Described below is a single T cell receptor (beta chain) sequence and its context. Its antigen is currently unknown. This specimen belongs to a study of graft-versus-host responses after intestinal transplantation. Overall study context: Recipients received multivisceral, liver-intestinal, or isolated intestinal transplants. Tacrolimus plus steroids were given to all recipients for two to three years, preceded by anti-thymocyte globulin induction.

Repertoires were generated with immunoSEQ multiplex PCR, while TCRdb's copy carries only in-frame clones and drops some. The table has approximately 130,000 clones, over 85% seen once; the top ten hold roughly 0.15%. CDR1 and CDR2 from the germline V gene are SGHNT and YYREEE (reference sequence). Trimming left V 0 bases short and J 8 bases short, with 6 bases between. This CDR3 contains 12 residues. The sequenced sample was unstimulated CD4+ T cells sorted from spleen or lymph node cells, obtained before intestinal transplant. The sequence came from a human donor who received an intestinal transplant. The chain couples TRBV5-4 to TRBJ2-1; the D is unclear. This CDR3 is CASSLDTHEQFF. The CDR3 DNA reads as TGTGCCAGCAGCTTGGATACACATGAGCAGTTCTTC. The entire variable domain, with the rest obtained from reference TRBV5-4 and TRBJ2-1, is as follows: ETGVTQSPTHLIKTRGQQVTLRCSSQSGHNTVSWYQQALGQGPQFIFQYYREEENGRGNFPPRFSGLQFPNYSSELNVNALELDDSALYLCASSLDTHEQFFGPGTRLTVL.